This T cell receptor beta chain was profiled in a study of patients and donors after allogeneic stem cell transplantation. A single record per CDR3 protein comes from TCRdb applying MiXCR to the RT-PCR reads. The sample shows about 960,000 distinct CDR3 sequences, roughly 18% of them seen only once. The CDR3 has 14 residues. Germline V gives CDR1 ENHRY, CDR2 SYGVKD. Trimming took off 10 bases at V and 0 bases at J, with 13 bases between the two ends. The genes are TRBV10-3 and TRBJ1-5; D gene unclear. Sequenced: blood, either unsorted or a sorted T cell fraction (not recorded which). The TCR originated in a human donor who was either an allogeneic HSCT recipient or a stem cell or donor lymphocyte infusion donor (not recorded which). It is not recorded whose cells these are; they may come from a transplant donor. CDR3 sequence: CATAGSVSNQPQHF. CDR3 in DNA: TGTGCCACCGCGGGGTCAGTTAGCAATCAGCCCCAGCATTTT.